This T cell receptor (beta chain) derives from a study of T cell repertoires in cytomegalovirus infection. Overall study context: Recently identified HLA-C-restricted CMV epitopes were among the peptides used. Based on public TCR beta signatures, there were indications of CMV infection and of a matching HLA type. Findings and caveats of the study: Cumulative public TCR beta family frequency identified CMV carriers with the relevant HLA. CMV-specific HLA-C-restricted TCR beta clonotypes dominated the ex vivo response.

This CDR3 contains 17 residues. Germline CDR1 is MNHEY and CDR2 is SVGEGT. V was pared by 5 bases and J by 5 bases, with 10 bases of the junction left unmatched. TCRdb redid the calling of the reads with MiXCR, one entry per CDR3 protein. The sample yields a few hundred thousand distinct CDR3 sequences, about 39% seen once. As for this clonotype: Its antigen is unknown.

The genes are TRBV6-2 or TRBV6-3 and TRBJ2-5; 14 bases agree with TRBD2. This clonotype originated in a human donor in good health (CMV status not recorded). Some clones in this sample may be carry-over from other donors' samples. The specimen was cultured PBMCs, collected from culture after CMV antigen stimulation. This CDR3 reads CASSHSGLAGAGETQYF. CDR3 DNA sequence: TGTGCCAGCAGTCATTCGGGACTAGCGGGAGCTGGTGAGACCCAGTACTTC.